This T cell receptor beta chain appears in the sequencing data of a study of Graves' ophthalmopathy and Graves' hyperthyroidism. General study results and limits: A majority of expanded thyroid clonotypes exceeding 0.001 frequency were likewise present in blood.

Only a few counts were recorded for this clonotype. Its antigen is unknown. Amplification from RNA transcripts yielded the TCR beta CDR3 regions. Second-round multiplex PCR came after first-round RT-PCR with HTBI primers. TCRdb analysed the multiplex PCR reads with MiXCR anew, one entry per CDR3 protein. The sample yields almost 750,000 distinct CDR3 sequences, 40% seen once. The CDR3 consists of 14 residues. With 3 bases removed from V and 1 base from J, the gap between germline ends came to 10 bases. Germline V lookup: CDR1 SEHNR, CDR2 FQNEAQ (reference sequence). Moderate-to-severe activity, CAS ≥3, NOSPECS ≥4 and duration under 3 months were recorded for donors with ophthalmopathy. Patients were excluded if they had other autoimmune diseases or uncontrolled infections, and likewise if pregnancy or lactation applied.

V is TRBV7-9 and J is TRBJ2-7; D gene unclear. What was sequenced was peripheral blood. The source is an adult man with Graves' ophthalmopathy. The CDR3 region has the DNA TGTGCCAGCAGCTTGGCCAAGAGGTCCTACGAGCAGTACTTC. It specifies CASSLAKRSYEQYF.